The 16 T cell receptor beta chains reported below all come from one sample, sequenced in a study of blood T cell repertoires in COVID-19. Sequencing was performed with immunoSEQ multiplex PCR; in TCRdb, only in-frame clones are kept and a portion is missing. The data contain some 140,000 clones, roughly 80% of them singletons. Input material: PBMCs or T cells enriched from blood (not recorded which). The receptors stem from a man between 25 and 39 years old who had recovered from COVID-19.

The chain employs TRBV29-1 and TRBJ2-7, with TRBD1 as a possible D gene (5 bases). The CDR3 spans 15 residues. Germline V gene lookup returns CDR1 SQVTM and CDR2 ANQGSEA. V lost 6 bases and J 4 bases, leaving 22 bases between the germline ends. In DNA form, the CDR3 reads TGCAGCGTCAGGATCGACAGAGCCCTATGTTACGAGCAGTACGTC. Translation gives CSVRIDRALCYEQYV.

V usage is TRBV7-9 and J usage is TRBJ2-1; D perhaps matches TRBD1 (6 bases). The CDR3 is made up of 15 amino acids. Germline values: CDR1 SEHNR, CDR2 FQNEAQ (reference sequence). The V end was cut by 5 bases, the J end by 2 bases, with 13 bases between. In DNA, the CDR3 is TGTGCCAGCAGCCTCCGACAGGATCCCTACAATGAGCAGTTCTTC. Translation gives CASSLRQDPYNEQFF.

In its sample, this clone was seen a few times. The J gene is TRBJ2-7, the V gene TRBV6-4; D possibly corresponds to TRBD2 (7 bases). V was shortened by 2 bases and J by 3 bases, with 14 bases between the two germline ends. This CDR3 has 15 amino acids. Germline CDR1 reads MRHNA; CDR2 reads SNTAGT. The CDR3 loop is CASSDGPGDYYEQYF. The CDR3 region has the DNA TGTGCCAGCAGTGACGGTCCAGGGGACTACTACGAGCAGTACTTC.

J is TRBJ1-4 and V is TRBV21-1. TRBV21-1 is a documented pseudogene. This CDR3 is built from 18 residues. CDR3 DNA: TGTGCCAGCAGCAAAACAAAGGAGTGGCCAGCTAATAATGAAAAACTGTTTTTT. It codes for CASSKTKEWPANNEKLFF.

The chain is built from TRBV30 and TRBJ1-2; D is ambiguous. Looked up from germline, CDR1 is GTSNPN and CDR2 is SVGIG (reference sequence). This CDR3 spans 13 amino acids. The V and J ends lost 4 bases and 1 base respectively, with 10 bases between them. The CDR3 loop is CAWKQSHNYGYTF. CDR3 sequence (DNA): TGTGCCTGGAAACAGTCCCATAACTATGGCTACACCTTC.

The chain is built from TRBV10-2 and TRBJ1-3; D possibly corresponds to TRBD1 (6 bases). V shed 6 bases and J shed 0 bases, with 18 bases lying between them. The CDR3 totals 17 residues. Germline V gene data show CDR1 as WSHSY and CDR2 as SAAADI. The CDR3 loop is CASSGNRAVLSGNTIYF. The CDR3, as DNA: TGCGCCAGCAGCGGAAACAGGGCGGTTCTCTCTGGAAACACCATATATTTT.

This clone was observed a handful of times. The rearrangement links TRBV4-1 to TRBJ1-6, with TRBD1 as a possible D gene (5 bases). This CDR3 is 13 amino acids long. V dropped 1 base and J dropped 12 bases, with 10 bases sitting between them. CDR1 and CDR2 from the germline V gene are MGHRA and YSYEKL. CDR3 in DNA: TGCGCCAGCAGCCAAGGACAGAGTTTACCCCTCCACTTT. Translated: CASSQGQSLPLHF.

The V and J genes are TRBV18 and TRBJ2-7; 8 bases match TRBD1. With 3 bases clipped from V and 6 bases from J, the junction kept 4 bases outside the gene matches. This CDR3 is built from 13 residues. Looked up from germline, CDR1 is KGHSH and CDR2 is LQKENI. Here the CDR3 reads CASSPTTGAEQYV. The CDR3 DNA is TGTGCCAGCTCACCGACGACAGGGGCCGAGCAGTACGTC.

The CDR3 region is CASTSGGVGGELFF. CDR3 DNA: TGTGCCAGCACAAGCGGGGGGGTAGGCGGGGAGCTGTTTTTT. The chain has TRBV3-1 (or the pseudogene TRBV3-2) and TRBJ2-2; 10 bases are a match to TRBD2. V lost 7 bases, J lost 7 bases, and 6 bases stayed unmatched. CDR3 length: 14 residues. Germline CDR1 and CDR2: LGHDT and YNNKEL (reference sequence).

The rearrangement links TRBV19 to TRBJ2-1, with TRBD2 matching 8 bases. The germline CDR1 and CDR2 sequences are LNHDA and SQIVND (reference sequence). The CDR3 totals 14 residues. V was clipped by 6 bases and J by 12 bases; unmatched bases: 13. CDR3 amino acids: CASRGLAGMGTQFF. The DNA of the CDR3 is TGTGCCAGTAGGGGATTAGCGGGGATGGGGACGCAGTTCTTC. The entire variable domain, with the rest obtained from reference TRBV19 and TRBJ2-1, is as follows: DGGITQSPKYLFRKEGQNVTLSCEQNLNHDAMYWYRQDPGQGLRLIYYSQIVNDFQKGDIAEGYSVSREKKESFPLTVTSAQKNPTAFYLCASRGLAGMGTQFFGPGTRLTVL.

This chain links TRBV29-1 with TRBJ1-4; D unclear. The CDR3 contains 15 residues. The germline V gene encodes CDR1 SQVTM and CDR2 ANQGSEA. V shed 1 base and J shed 3 bases, with 12 bases lying between them. Here the CDR3 DNA reads TGCAGCGTTGAAGCTGGAGGGTTCTCTAATGAAAAACTGTTTTTT. It encodes CSVEAGGFSNEKLFF.

The rearrangement joins TRBV2 to TRBJ2-3, with D perhaps TRBD1 (5 bases). V gave up 4 bases and J gave up 2 bases, with 13 bases separating them. The germline gives CDR1 SNHLY, CDR2 FYNNEI. CDR3 length: 15 amino acids. The CDR3 DNA is TGTGCCAGCAGTGCCAACAGGAGAATCACAGATACGCAGTATTTT. As protein: CASSANRRITDTQYF.

The chain recombines TRBV2 with TRBJ2-1; 9 nucleotides match TRBD2. The CDR3 sequence is 15 residues long. V trimming: 7 bases; J trimming: 6 bases; junction bases outside the gene matches: 10. From germline, CDR1 is SNHLY and CDR2 FYNNEI. The CDR3: CASTPIAGEGNEQFF. The CDR3 DNA reads TGTGCCAGCACCCCCATAGCGGGGGAGGGCAATGAGCAGTTCTTC. The full variable domain, its missing parts supplied by reference TRBV2 and TRBJ2-1, is EPEVTQTPSHQVTQMGQEVILRCVPISNHLYFYWYRQILGQKVEFLVSFYNNEISEKSEIFDDQFSVERPDGSNFTLKIRSTKLEDSAMYFCASTPIAGEGNEQFFGPGTRLTVL.

The rearrangement joins TRBV6-1 to TRBJ2-6, with 8 bases matching TRBD1. The CDR3 loop spans 22 amino acids. Trimming at V came to 1 base and at J to 1 base, leaving 18 bases not matched to a gene. Germline CDR1 is MNHNS and CDR2 is SASEGT. The CDR3 region is CASSEGGHLTGASISGANVLTF. DNA of the CDR3: TGTGCCAGCAGTGAAGGTGGCCACCTGACAGGGGCTTCCATTTCTGGGGCCAACGTCCTGACTTTC.

J is TRBJ2-7 and V is TRBV7-3, with TRBD2 matching 7 bases. V was pared by 1 base and J by 0 bases, with 3 bases of the junction left unmatched. Germline CDR1 and CDR2: SGHTA and FQGTGA. This CDR3 is built from 15 residues. The CDR3, as DNA: TGTGCCAGCAGCTTAAGGGACTACCACTCCTACGAGCAGTACTTC. As protein: CASSLRDYHSYEQYF.

The chain carries TRBV2 and TRBJ1-1; 8 bases are a match to TRBD1. The CDR3 runs 13 residues. V was pared by 5 bases and J by 3 bases, with 2 bases of the junction left unmatched. Per germline, CDR1 SNHLY and CDR2 FYNNEI. CDR3 residues: CASSQDRDTEAFF. As DNA, the CDR3 is TGTGCCAGCAGTCAGGACAGGGACACTGAAGCTTTCTTT. The variable domain in full, completed from reference TRBV2 and TRBJ1-1, reads EPEVTQTPSHQVTQMGQEVILRCVPISNHLYFYWYRQILGQKVEFLVSFYNNEISEKSEIFDDQFSVERPDGSNFTLKIRSTKLEDSAMYFCASSQDRDTEAFFGQGTRLTVV.